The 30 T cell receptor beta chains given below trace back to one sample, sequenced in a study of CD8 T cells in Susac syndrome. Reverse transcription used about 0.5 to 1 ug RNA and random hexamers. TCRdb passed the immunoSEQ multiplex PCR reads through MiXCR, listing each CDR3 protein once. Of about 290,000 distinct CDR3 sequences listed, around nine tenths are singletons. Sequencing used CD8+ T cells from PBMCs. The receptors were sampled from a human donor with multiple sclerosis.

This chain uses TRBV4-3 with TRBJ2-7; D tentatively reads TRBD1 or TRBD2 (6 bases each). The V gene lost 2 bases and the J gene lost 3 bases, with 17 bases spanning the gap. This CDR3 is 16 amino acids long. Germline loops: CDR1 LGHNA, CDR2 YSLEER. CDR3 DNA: TGCGCCAGCAGCCAATTTCAAGGGGGGAGAGTCTACGAGCAGTACTTC. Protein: CASSQFQGGRVYEQYF.

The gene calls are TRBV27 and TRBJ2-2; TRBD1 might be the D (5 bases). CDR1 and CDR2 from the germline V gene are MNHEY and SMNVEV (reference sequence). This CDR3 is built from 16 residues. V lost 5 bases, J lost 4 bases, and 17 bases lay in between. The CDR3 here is CASSQITFGATGELFF. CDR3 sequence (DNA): TGTGCCAGCAGTCAAATCACCTTTGGGGCCACCGGGGAGCTGTTTTTT.

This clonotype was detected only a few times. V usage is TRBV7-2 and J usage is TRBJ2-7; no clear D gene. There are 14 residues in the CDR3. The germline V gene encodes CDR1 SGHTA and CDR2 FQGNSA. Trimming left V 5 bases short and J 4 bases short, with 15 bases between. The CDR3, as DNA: TGTGCCAGCAGCCCCAACTCGGCTATGTACGAGCAGTACTTC. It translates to CASSPNSAMYEQYF. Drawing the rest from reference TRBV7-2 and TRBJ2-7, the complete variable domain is GAGVSQSPSNKVTEKGKDVELRCDPISGHTALYWYRQSLGQGLEFLIYFQGNSAPDKSGLPSDRFSAERTGGSVSTLTIQRTQQEDSAVYLCASSPNSAMYEQYFGPGTRLTVT.

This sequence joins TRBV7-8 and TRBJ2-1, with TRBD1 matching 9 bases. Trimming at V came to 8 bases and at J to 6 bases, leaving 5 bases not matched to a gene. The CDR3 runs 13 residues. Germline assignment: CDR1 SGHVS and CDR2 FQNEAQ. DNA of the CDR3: TGTGCCAGCCGACAGGGGGACTTCAATGAGCAGTTCTTC. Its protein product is CASRQGDFNEQFF.

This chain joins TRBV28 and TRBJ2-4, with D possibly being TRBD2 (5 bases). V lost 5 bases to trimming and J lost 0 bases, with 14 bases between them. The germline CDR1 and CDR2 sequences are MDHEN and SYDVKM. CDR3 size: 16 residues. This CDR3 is CASSSREPVAKNIQYF. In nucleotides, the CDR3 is TGTGCCAGCAGTAGCCGGGAACCCGTAGCCAAAAACATTCAGTACTTC.

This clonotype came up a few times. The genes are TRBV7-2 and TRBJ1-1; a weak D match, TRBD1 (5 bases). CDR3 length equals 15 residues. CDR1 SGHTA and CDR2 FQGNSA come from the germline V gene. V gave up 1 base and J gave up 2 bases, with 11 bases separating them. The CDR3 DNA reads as TGTGCCAGCAGCTTAGATGTTGGGGGAAACACTGAAGCTTTCTTT. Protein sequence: CASSLDVGGNTEAFF.

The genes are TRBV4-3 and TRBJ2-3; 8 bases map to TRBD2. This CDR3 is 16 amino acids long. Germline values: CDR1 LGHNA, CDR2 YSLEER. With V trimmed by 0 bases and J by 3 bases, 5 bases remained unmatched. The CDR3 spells CASSQDRTSSTDTQYF. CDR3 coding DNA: TGCGCCAGCAGCCAAGACCGGACTAGCAGTACAGATACGCAGTATTTT.

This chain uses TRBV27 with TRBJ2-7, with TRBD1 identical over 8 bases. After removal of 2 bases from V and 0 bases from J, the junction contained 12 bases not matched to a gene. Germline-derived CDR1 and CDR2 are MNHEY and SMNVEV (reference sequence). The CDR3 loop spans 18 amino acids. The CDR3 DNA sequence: TGTGCCAGCAGTTTACTCCCCTTACAGGGGGAGAACTCCTACGAGCAGTACTTC. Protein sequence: CASSLLPLQGENSYEQYF.

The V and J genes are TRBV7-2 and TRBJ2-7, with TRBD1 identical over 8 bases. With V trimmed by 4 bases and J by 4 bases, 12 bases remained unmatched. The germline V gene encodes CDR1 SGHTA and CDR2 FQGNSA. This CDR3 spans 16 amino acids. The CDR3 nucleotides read TGTGCCAGCAGCTCACTCACAGGGGGACAGGCTTACGAGCAGTACTTC. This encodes CASSSLTGGQAYEQYF.

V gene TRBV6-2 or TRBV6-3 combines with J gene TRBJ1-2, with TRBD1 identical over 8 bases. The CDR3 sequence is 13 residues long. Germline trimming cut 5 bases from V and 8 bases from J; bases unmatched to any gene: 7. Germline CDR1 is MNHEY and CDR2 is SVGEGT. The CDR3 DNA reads TGTGCCAGCAGTCGCGGACAGGGACGGGGCTACACCTTC. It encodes CASSRGQGRGYTF.

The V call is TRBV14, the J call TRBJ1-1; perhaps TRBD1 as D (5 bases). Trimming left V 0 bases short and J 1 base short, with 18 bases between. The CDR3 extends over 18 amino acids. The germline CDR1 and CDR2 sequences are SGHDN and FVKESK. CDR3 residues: CASSQDFTARGSNTEAFF. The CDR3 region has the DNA TGTGCCAGCAGCCAAGATTTTACGGCTAGGGGATCGAACACTGAAGCTTTCTTT.

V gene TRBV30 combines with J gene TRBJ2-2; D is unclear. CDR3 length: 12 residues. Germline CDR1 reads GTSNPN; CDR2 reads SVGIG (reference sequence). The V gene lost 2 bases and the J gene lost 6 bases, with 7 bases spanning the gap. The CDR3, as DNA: TGTGCCTGGAGTCCCCACCCCGGGGAGCTGTTTTTT. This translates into CAWSPHPGELFF. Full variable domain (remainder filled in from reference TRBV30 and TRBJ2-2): SQTIHQWPATLVQPVGSPLSLECTVEGTSNPNLYWYRQAAGRGLQLLFYSVGIGQISSEVPQNLSASRPQDRQFILSSKKLLLSDSGFYLCAWSPHPGELFFGEGSRLTVL.

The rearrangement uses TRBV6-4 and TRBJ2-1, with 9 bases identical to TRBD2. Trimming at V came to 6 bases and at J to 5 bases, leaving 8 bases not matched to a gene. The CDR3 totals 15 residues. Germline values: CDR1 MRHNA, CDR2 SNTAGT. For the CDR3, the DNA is TGTGCCAGCAGCCCGATAGCGGGGGATAACAATGAGCAGTTCTTC. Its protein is CASSPIAGDNNEQFF.

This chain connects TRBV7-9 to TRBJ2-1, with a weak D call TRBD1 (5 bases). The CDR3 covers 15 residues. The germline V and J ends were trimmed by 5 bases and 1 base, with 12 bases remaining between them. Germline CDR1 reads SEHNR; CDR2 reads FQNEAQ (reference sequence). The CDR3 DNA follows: TGTGCCAGCAGCCAAGACAGTTATTCCTACAATGAGCAGTTCTTC. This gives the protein CASSQDSYSYNEQFF.

This chain's CDR3 is CASSRAGVYNEQFF. In DNA form, the CDR3 reads TGTGCCAGTAGTAGGGCAGGGGTCTACAATGAGCAGTTCTTC. The chain recombines TRBV19 with TRBJ2-1, with D tentatively TRBD1 (6 bases). The CDR3 has 14 amino acids. Germline assignment: CDR1 LNHDA and CDR2 SQIVND (reference sequence). Between the trimmed V and J ends, which lost 4 bases and 3 bases, there was a span of 10 bases.

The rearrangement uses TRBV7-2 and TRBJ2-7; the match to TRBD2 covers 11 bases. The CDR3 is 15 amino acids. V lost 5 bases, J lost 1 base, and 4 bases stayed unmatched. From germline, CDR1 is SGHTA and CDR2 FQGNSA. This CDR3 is CASSTRLAGSYEQYF. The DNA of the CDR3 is TGTGCCAGCAGCACCCGACTAGCGGGATCCTACGAGCAGTACTTC.

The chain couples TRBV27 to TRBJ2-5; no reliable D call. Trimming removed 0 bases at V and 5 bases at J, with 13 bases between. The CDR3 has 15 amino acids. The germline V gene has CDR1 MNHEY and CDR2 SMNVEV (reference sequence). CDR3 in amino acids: CASSLSDMTLETQYF. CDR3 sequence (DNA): TGTGCCAGCAGTTTATCGGATATGACCTTGGAGACCCAGTACTTC.

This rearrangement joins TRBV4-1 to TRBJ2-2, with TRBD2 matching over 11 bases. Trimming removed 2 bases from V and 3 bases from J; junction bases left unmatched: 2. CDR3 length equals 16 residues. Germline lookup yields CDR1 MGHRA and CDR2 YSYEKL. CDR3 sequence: CASSQLLAGDTGELFF. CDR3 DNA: TGCGCCAGCAGCCAACTACTAGCGGGGGACACCGGGGAGCTGTTTTTT.

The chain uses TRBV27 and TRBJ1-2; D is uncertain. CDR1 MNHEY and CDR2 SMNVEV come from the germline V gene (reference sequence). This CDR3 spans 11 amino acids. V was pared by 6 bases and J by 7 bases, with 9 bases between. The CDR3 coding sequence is TGTGCCAGCAGAGGTGCGCGTGGCTACACCTTC. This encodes CASRGARGYTF.

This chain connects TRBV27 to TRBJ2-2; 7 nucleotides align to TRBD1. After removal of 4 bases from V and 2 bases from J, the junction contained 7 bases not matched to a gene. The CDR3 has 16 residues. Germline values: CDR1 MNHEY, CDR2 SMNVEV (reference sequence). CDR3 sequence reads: CASSYESGGNTGELFF. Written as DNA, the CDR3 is TGTGCCAGCAGTTACGAGTCAGGGGGTAACACCGGGGAGCTGTTTTTT.

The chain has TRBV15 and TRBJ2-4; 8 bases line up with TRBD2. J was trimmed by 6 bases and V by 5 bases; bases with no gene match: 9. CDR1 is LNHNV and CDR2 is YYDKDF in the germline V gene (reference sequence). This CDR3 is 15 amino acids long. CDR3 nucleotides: TGTGCCACCAGCCCCTCGGGGGGGGATCTAAACATTCAGTACTTC. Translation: CATSPSGGDLNIQYF.

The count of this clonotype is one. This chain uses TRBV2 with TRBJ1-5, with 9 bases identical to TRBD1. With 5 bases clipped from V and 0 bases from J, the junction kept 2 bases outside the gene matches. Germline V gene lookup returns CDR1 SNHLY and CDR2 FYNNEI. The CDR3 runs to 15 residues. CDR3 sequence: CASSRQGDSNQPQHF. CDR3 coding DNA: TGTGCCAGCAGTCGACAGGGGGATAGCAATCAGCCCCAGCATTTT.

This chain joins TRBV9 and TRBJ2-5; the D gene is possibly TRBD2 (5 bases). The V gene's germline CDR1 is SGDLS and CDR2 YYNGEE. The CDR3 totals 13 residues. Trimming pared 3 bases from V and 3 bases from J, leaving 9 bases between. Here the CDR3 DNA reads TGTGCCAGCAGCGGAGGGTGGGAAGAGACCCAGTACTTC. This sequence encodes CASSGGWEETQYF.

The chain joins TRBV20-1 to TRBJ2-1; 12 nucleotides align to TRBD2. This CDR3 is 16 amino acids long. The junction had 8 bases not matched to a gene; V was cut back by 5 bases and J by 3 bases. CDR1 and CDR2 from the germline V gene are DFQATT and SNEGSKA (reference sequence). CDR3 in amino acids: CSASGLAGTNYNEQFF. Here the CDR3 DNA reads TGCAGTGCTTCAGGACTAGCGGGGACAAACTACAATGAGCAGTTCTTC.

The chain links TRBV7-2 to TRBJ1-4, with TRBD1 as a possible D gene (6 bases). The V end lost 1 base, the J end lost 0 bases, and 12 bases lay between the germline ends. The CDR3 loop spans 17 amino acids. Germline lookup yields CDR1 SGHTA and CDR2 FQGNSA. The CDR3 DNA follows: TGTGCCAGCAGCTTAGTTGGGGCAGGGGCAACTAATGAAAAACTGTTTTTT. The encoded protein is CASSLVGAGATNEKLFF.

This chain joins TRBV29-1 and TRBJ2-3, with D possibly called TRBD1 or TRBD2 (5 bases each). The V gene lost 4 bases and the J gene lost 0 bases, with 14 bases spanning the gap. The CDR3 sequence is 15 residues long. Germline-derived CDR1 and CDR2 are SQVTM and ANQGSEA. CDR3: CSVAGHLTSTDTQYF. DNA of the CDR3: TGCAGCGTTGCGGGGCACTTGACTAGCACAGATACGCAGTATTTT.

In DNA form, the CDR3 reads TGTGCCAGCAGCGTAGGCGGGAGTGCGTCCTACAATGAGCAGTTCTTC. This encodes CASSVGGSASYNEQFF. J is TRBJ2-1 and V is TRBV9; 7 nucleotides line up with TRBD2. The V gene end was trimmed by 0 bases and the J gene end by 1 base; junction bases not matched to a gene: 4. CDR1 is SGDLS and CDR2 is YYNGEE in the germline V gene. The CDR3 extends over 16 amino acids.

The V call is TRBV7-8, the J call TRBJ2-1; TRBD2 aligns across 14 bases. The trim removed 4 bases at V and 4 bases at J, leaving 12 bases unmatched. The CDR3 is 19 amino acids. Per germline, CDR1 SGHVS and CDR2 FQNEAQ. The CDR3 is CASSSSRLAGGPGYNEQFF. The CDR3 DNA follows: TGTGCCAGCAGCTCCTCCCGACTAGCGGGGGGGCCGGGATACAATGAGCAGTTCTTC.

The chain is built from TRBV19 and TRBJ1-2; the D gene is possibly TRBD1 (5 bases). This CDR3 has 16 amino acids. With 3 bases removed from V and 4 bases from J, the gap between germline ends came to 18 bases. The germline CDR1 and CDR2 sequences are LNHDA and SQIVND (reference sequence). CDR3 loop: CASSINSGGDVYGYTF. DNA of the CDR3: TGTGCCAGTAGTATTAATTCTGGGGGAGACGTCTATGGCTACACCTTC.

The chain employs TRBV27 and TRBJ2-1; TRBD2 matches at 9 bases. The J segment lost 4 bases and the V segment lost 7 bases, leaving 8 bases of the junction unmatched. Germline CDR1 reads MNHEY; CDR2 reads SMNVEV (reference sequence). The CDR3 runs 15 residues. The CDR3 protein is CASTGGTSKYNEQFF. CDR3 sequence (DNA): TGTGCCAGCACGGGCGGGACTAGCAAATACAATGAGCAGTTCTTC.